Ten or more counts support the clone carrying this T cell receptor (beta chain). This entry comes from a study of read filtering for tumor transcriptome and immune sequencing. Per germline, CDR1 SQVTM and CDR2 ANQGSEA. Deletions cut 2 bases from V and 3 bases from J, with 14 bases between. The CDR3 covers 15 residues. The library was built from 400 ng RNA with molecular barcoded adaptors for alpha/delta and beta/gamma chains. TCRdb itself ran the reads through MiXCR, one entry per CDR3 protein. The sample lists tens of thousands of distinct CDR3 sequences; roughly 19% were seen once. This clonotype originated in a donor aged 40 or over with multiple myeloma. Sequencing was done on a sample of a population of CD138-negative cells sorted from bone marrow. V gene TRBV29-1 combines with J gene TRBJ1-5; D remains ambiguous. The CDR3 nucleotides read TGCAGCGTTGAAACGGTAAGGCAGGCCAATCAGCCCCAGCATTTT. Translation gives CSVETVRQANQPQHF.